The clone carrying this T cell receptor beta chain was observed many times. Its target is not known. Relative to the germline gene, one junction end is altered; a read error may explain this. This record belongs to a study of prognosis after radiotherapy for stage I lung cancer. Peripheral blood samples of about 6.3 milliliters were drawn at each of two time points. Amplicons of TCR beta CDR3 were generated from genomic DNA by two-round multiplex PCR. Amplification during the initial PCR round employed primers specific to each TRBV and TRBJ gene. TCRdb passed the multiplex PCR reads through MiXCR, listing each CDR3 protein once. The table shows fewer than 35,000 distinct CDR3 sequences, with 31% occurring only once. Overall study findings and caveats: The authors reported that TRBV and TRBJ gene usage differed between patients with and without metastases. Counts of unique TCR clones fell following stereotactic body radiation therapy, median around 10,000 versus 6,900.

The germline V gene has CDR1 SSHAT and CDR2 FNYEAQ (reference sequence). CDR3 length equals 12 residues. The TCR sequence derives from a donor older than 45 with non-small cell lung cancer. The sequences come from PBMCs, collected before or after stereotactic body radiation therapy (not recorded which). The rearrangement joins TRBV7-7 to TRBJ2-5, with a tentative D call TRBD2 (5 bases). The DNA for the CDR3 is TGTGCTAGCAGCCCTGCTAGCGAGACCCAGTACTTC. It specifies CASSPASETQYF. The full variable domain, completed using reference TRBV7-7 and TRBJ2-5, is GAGVSQSPRYKVTKRGQDVTLRCDPISSHATLYWYQQALGQGPEFLTYFNYEAQPDKSGLPSDRFSAERPEGSISTLTIQRTEQRDSAMYRCASSPASETQYFGPGTRLLVL.